This TCR beta chain was captured in a study of T cell repertoires in cytomegalovirus infection. Between the trimmed V and J ends, which lost 0 bases and 4 bases, there was a span of 7 bases. The CDR3 totals 13 residues. Germline CDR1 SGHDT, CDR2 YYEEEE. TCRdb reanalysed the reads using MiXCR and keeps one entry per CDR3 protein. Of about 150,000 distinct CDR3 sequences detected, about 20% appear once; the ten largest clones hold roughly 9.8%. V usage is TRBV5-6 and J usage is TRBJ1-2; the D is unclear. This sequence originates from a human donor in good health (CMV status not recorded). Some clones in this sample may be carry-over from other donors' samples. The specimen sequenced was PBMCs. The DNA for the CDR3 is TGTGCCAGCAGCTTGGAGGTTTTCTATGGCTACACCTTC. Its protein is CASSLEVFYGYTF.